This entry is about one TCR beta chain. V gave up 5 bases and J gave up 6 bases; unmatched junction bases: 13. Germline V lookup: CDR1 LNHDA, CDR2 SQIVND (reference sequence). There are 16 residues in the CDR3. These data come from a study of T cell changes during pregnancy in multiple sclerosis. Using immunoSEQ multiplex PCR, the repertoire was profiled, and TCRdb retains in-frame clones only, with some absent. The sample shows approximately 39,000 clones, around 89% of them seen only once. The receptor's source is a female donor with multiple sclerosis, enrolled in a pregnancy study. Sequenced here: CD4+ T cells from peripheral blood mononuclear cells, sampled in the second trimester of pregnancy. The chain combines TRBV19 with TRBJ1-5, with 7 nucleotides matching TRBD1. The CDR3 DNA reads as TGTGCCAGTAGTGTGCTTTCACCGGGACAGAGTCAGCCCCAGCATTTT. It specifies CASSVLSPGQSQPQHF.